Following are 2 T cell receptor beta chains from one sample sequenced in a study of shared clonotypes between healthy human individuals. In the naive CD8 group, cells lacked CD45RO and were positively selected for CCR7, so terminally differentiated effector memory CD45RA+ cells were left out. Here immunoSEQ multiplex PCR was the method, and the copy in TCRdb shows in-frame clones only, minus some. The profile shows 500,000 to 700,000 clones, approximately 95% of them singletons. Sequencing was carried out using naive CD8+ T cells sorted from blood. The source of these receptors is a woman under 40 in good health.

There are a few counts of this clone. CDR3 coding DNA: TGTGCCATGGATAGGGGGGATGAAAAACTGTTTTTT. It codes for CAMDRGDEKLFF. V is TRBV30 and J is TRBJ1-4; weak D call: TRBD1 (6 bases). The germline V and J ends were trimmed by 8 bases and 6 bases, with 13 bases remaining between them. The germline V gene encodes CDR1 GTSNPN and CDR2 SVGIG (reference sequence). The CDR3 is 12 residues long.

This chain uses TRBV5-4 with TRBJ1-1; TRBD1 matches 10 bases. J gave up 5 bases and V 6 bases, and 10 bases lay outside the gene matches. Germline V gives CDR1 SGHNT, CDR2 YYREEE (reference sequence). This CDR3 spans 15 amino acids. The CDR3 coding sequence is TGTGCCAGCATCGCGCCCGGGACAGGGGTAACTGAAGCTTTCTTT. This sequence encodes CASIAPGTGVTEAFF.